The entry below describes one T cell receptor (beta chain). This clone was counted a few times. Its antigen is unknown. No quality values exist for individual bases; no much larger clone is one base distant. The method was the immunoSEQ multiplex PCR assay. For the multiplex PCR, a mixture combining 60 forward primers for TCR Vbeta segments and 13 reverse primers for TCR Jbeta segments was used. A multiplex PCR assay on genomic DNA amplified the CDR3 region of rearranged TCR beta genes. The Illumina HiSeq System was used to sequence the amplified TCR beta libraries as 87-base-pair reads. As for the authors' bioinformatics: A later analysis tallied roughly 76 million unique TCR beta chains across the 640 or so repertoires, and approximately 11 million of those chains were shared by two or more donors. Raw reads were error-corrected and collapsed into unique sequences with a nearest-neighbor algorithm that merged closely related sequences to remove PCR and sequencing errors. CDR3 sequences were aligned to IMGT reference sequences to assign V, D and J gene segments. For a sequence to be retained, a match of at least six nucleotides was required to both a V gene segment and a J gene segment. Rearrangements were classified as productive when the CDR3 lacked stop codons and remained in frame with V and J, and all other rearrangements were classified as non-productive. CDR3 was defined according to IMGT convention as the region running from the second conserved V-encoded cysteine to the conserved J-encoded phenylalanine. The earlier analysis of about 500 of the donors excluded sequences that lacked an unambiguous match to a single V gene segment. An earlier analysis of a few hundred of the donors called V segments functional above 56.7% productive rearrangements and segregating when the between-donor standard deviation exceeded 5%. A statistical classification framework was built to diagnose cytomegalovirus status from the catalog of TCR beta chain sequences. In a later analysis, TCR nucleotide sequences were compared against IMGT/GENE-DB human TR gene sequences so that V and J genes could be assigned. The TCRdist pipeline was used in a later analysis to assign CDR3 sequences and most-parsimonious VDJ recombination scenarios. In a later analysis, each TCR beta chain was defined by its CDR3 amino acid sequence together with its V-gene family, and reads lacking a unique V-gene family were excluded. In a later analysis, several hundred highly shared, low-generation-probability nucleotide sequences were removed to address suspected cross-contamination and a sequencing artifact. A later analysis calculated a clonal expansion index for each public chain from normalized within-repertoire ranks of inferred template counts. In a later analysis, generation probabilities were computed using a VDJ recombination model fitted to out-of-frame rearrangements, and the results were checked against IGoR. In a later analysis, hypergeometric tests were used to score TCR-TCR, TCR-HLA and TCR-CMV co-occurrence, with a repertoire-size bias correction applied to TCR pairs. To estimate false discovery rates, a later analysis permuted the HLA or CMV assignments 20 times. In a later analysis, co-occurring TCRs were grouped with DBSCAN, and TCRdist sequence similarity was added when clustering was performed within HLA-allele-positive subsets. Repertoires with fewer than 30,000 or more than 120,000 public chains, plus five repertoires with anomalous nucleotide sharing, were excluded from co-occurrence clustering. This immuneACCESS table, as held by TCRdb, lists in-frame sequences with V and J called but not all clones. Of the missing ones, under half trace to an unresolved V gene in checked studies; the others have no known cause. From that table come the V and J calls and clone size; the DNA was used to work out D and trimming. Here the sample has 200,000 or so clones; more than 65% occur a single time. Approximately 6% of the sample belongs to the ten largest clones.

This specimen belongs to a study of cytomegalovirus exposure and HLA in healthy donors (dated by TCRdb to 2015 to 2018). Background on the whole study: An earlier analysis of several hundred of the donors reported approximately 270 Gb of sequence data and 120 million or so unique TCR beta sequences from 150 million to 200 million T cells. Typing coverage differed by locus: A, B, C, DRB1 and DQB1 were typed in about 620-630 donors, DQA1 in about 550, DPA1 in 600 to 610, and DPB1 in 400 to 490. Both class I and class II loci were covered by HLA typing, at four-digit resolution. The later analysis used no new phenotypic data to find candidate immune exposures, relying instead on TCR beta sequences and their occurrence across donors. A later analysis re-analyzed previously published TCR beta repertoires from 666 donors and added high-resolution HLA genotyping to study TCR occurrence patterns. The T cell repertoires of roughly 660 subjects were profiled by immunosequencing and related to cytomegalovirus serostatus. To predict cytomegalovirus infection status, the study brought together high-throughput TCR immunosequencing, statistical association of individual TCRs with disease status, and machine learning. Across 398 genotyped donors of the cohort, an average of approximately 240,000 unique TCR beta nucleotide sequences per donor were sequenced, and roughly a sixth of those sequences were non-productive. Besides the first cohort of 550 to 750 subjects, a separate validation cohort made up of around 120 different subjects was used. A handful of DR-DQ haplotypes were handled as single units for association and clustering because linkage in the cohort was strong. The aim of the study was to test whether cataloging public T cell receptors could identify signatures of past pathogen exposure. Of the roughly 400 genotyped donors, over 80% were placed in the genetic ancestry cluster associated with self-reported Caucasian donors. A later genetic analysis used genome-wide SNP genotypes for about 60% of the roughly 700 donors, treating that subset as a discovery cohort. Alongside the repertoire data, information on donor age, sex, ethnicity and CMV serostatus was compiled. In an earlier analysis of about 590 of the donors, high-throughput TCR beta sequencing was used to judge whether each TCR beta V gene segment behaved as functional or pseudogenic. All discovery cohort repertoires had been generated on a single sequencing platform. An early release covering more than 500 HLA-typed donors comprised approximately 300 gigabases of sequencing data and roughly 86 million unique TCR sequences. The research as a whole found: A cluster of highly shared sequence variants was judged likely to represent a technical artifact of the sequencing pipeline. In the study, around 160 TCR beta chains were listed as associated with cytomegalovirus. When HLA alleles, especially DR and DQ, strongly co-occurred, TCR associations were difficult to assign to individual alleles. Compared with equally common non-associated chains, HLA-associated TCR beta chains in a later analysis were more clonally expanded and had lower generation probabilities. Immune exposure information for the cohort was limited to CMV serostatus. The presence/absence analyses assumed that sequencing depth was roughly uniform across donors, and that assumption may not be true. Several of the top co-occurrence clusters appeared to be linked to parvovirus B19, influenza, CMV and Epstein-Barr virus, according to a later analysis. In a later analysis, most CMV-associated TCR beta chains were found to appear HLA-restricted, with HLA associations seemingly driven largely by CMV exposure. A further reported finding was that TCR beta sequences accurately predicted the HLA-A and HLA-B alleles for most subjects in the first cohort. In this cohort, only TCR beta chains were sequenced, and detectable features were limited by the absence of alpha or paired-chain data. In a later analysis, TCR association rates were found to vary across HLA loci, with the most associated TCRs seen for DRB1 alleles and the fewest for HLA-C alleles. Over 15 rarely observed V segments, including chromosome 9 orphons, were excluded from the earlier analysis of several hundred of the donors because counts were too low. The classifier was reported to diagnose cytomegalovirus status with high specificity and sensitivity in both the original cohort and the validation cohort. Because the 87-base-pair reads could not distinguish some IMGT-functional V segments, including TRBV6-2 and TRBV6-3, those segments were excluded. Across donors, most TCR sequences were observed very rarely, whereas some public TCRs were present in many individuals. According to a later genetic analysis, donors in an Asian-associated ancestry cluster had fewer N-insertions in productive TCRs than the approximately 700-donor mean. An earlier analysis of roughly 570 of the donors showed that most TCR beta V segments appeared in productive rearrangements either about 87% or about 30% of the time, which broadly matched IMGT annotations. A few of the identified cytomegalovirus-associated TCR beta chains were confirmed in vitro to be specific for cytomegalovirus antigens. Correlated functional status among segregating V segments might reflect linkage disequilibrium, but an unknown experimental factor could not be ruled out. It was suggested by the authors that the approach could potentially be generalized to other disease states and immunological phenotypes. In a later analysis, about 16,000 TCR beta sequences were associated with specific HLA alleles at a false discovery rate of 0.05. V-gene and J-gene trimming of TCR beta chains was associated with a missense DCLRE1C variant in a later genetic analysis, and the association was replicated in an independent cohort. Because some donors lacked HLA typing at each locus, the association tests relied only on the typed subset.

The cohort comprised approximately 700 healthy bone marrow donors. At the time of sampling, all cohort members were nominally healthy, though unrecorded immune exposures were likely present. The donor tested CMV seropositive, placing the donor among the roughly 300 seropositive members of the cohort. Every donor gave a peripheral blood sample, and the peripheral blood mononuclear cells from that sample were used for TCR beta sequencing. Genomic DNA extraction from the blood cell samples was performed with the Qiagen DNeasy Blood Extraction Kit. The CDR3 has 16 amino acids, counting the end cysteine and phenylalanine. Only CDR3 DNA is held: 48 bases, read in frame from base 1. CDR1 and CDR2, looked up from the germline V gene, are SGHVS and FNYEAQ. V is pruned by 5 bases and J by 0 bases, leaving 7 bases of the junction without a gene match.

This sequence uses TRBV7-6 and TRBJ2-7; 10 nucleotides in the junction match TRBD2. This TCR was recovered from a woman under 40 in good health and CMV-seropositive. Specimen: PBMCs. The CDR3 in this case is CASSDQTSGVSYEQYF. The nucleotides read TGTGCCAGCAGCGACCAAACTAGCGGGGTCTCCTACGAGCAGTACTTC.